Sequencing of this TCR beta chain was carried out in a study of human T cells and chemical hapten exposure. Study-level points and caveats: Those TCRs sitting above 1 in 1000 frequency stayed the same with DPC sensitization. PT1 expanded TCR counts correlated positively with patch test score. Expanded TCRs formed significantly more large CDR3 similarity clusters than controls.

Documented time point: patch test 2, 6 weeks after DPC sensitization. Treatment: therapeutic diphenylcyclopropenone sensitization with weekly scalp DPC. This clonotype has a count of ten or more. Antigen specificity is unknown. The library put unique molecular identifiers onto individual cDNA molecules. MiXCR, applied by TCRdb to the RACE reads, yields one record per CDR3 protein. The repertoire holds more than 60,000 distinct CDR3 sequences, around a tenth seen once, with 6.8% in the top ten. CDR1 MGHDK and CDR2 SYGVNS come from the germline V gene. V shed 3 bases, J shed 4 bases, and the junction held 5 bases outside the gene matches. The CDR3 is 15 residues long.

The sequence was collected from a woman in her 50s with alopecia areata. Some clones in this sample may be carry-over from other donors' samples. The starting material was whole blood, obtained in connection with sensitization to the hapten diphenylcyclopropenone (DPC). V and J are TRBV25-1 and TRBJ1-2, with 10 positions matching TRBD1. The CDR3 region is CASSEWDRGGYGYTF. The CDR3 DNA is TGTGCCAGCAGTGAGTGGGACAGGGGTGGCTATGGCTACACCTTC.